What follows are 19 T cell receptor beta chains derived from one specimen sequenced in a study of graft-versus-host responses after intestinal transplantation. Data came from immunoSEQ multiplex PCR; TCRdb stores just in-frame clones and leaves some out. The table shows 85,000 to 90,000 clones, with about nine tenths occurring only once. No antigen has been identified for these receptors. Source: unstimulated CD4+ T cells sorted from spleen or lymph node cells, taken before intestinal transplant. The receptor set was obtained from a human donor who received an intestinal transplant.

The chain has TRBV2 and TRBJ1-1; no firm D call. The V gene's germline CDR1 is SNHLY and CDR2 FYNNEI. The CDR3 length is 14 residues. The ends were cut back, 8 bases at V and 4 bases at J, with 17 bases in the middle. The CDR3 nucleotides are TGTGCCAGCGGAGTGGTTGGAGGGATCACTGAAGCTTTCTTT. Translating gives CASGVVGGITEAFF.

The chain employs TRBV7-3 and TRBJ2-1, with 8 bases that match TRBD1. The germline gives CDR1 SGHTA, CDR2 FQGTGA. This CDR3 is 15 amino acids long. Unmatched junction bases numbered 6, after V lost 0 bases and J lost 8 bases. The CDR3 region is CASSLTWTGIHEQFF. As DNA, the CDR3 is TGTGCCAGCAGCTTAACATGGACAGGGATCCATGAGCAGTTCTTC.

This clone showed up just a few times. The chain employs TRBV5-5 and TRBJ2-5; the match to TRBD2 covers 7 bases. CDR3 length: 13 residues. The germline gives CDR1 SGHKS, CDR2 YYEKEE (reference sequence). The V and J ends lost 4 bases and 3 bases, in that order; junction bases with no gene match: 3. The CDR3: CASSLSGEETQYF. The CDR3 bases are TGTGCCAGCAGCCTGAGCGGGGAAGAGACCCAGTACTTC.

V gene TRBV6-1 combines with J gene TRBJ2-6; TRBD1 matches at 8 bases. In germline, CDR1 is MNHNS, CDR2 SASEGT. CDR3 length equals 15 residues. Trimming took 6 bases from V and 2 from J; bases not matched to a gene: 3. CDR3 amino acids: CASRIRGPGANVLTF. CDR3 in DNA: TGTGCCAGCAGGATCAGGGGGCCTGGGGCCAACGTCCTGACTTTC.

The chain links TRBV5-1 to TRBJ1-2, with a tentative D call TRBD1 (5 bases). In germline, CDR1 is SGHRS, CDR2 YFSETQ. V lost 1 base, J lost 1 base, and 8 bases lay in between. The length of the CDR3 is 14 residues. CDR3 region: CASSLTGLNYGYTF. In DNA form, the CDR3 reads TGCGCCAGCAGCTTGACAGGTCTTAACTATGGCTACACCTTC.

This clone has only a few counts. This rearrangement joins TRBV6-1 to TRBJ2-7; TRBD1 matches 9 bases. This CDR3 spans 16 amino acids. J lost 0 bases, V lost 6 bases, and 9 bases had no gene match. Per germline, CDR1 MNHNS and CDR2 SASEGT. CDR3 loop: CASRELQGAVSYEQYF. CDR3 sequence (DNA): TGTGCCAGCAGGGAACTACAGGGGGCGGTCTCCTACGAGCAGTACTTC.

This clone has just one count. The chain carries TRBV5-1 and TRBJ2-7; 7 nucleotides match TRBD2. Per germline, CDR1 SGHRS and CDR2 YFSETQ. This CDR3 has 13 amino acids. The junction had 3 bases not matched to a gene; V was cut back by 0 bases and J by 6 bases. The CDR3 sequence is CASSLAGGFEQYF. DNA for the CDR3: TGCGCCAGCAGCTTGGCGGGGGGTTTCGAGCAGTACTTC.

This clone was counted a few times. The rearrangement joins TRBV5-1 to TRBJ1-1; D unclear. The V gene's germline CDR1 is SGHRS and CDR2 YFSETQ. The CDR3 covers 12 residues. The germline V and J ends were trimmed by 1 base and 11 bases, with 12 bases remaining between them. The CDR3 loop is CASSLSRERAFF. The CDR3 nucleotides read TGCGCCAGCAGCTTGTCTCGTGAGAGGGCTTTCTTT.

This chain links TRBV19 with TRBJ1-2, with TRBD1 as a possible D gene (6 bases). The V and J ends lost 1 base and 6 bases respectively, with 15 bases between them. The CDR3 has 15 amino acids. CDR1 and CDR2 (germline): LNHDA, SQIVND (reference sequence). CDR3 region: CASSIGVGGPNGYTF. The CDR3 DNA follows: TGTGCCAGTAGTATAGGAGTCGGGGGGCCTAATGGCTACACCTTC.

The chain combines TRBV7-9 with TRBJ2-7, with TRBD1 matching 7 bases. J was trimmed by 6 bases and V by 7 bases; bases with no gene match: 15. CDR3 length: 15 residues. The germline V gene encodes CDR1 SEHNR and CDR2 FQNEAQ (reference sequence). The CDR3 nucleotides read TGTGCCAGCACCCTCTTAACAGGGGTGTTCGGCGAGCAGTACTTC. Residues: CASTLLTGVFGEQYF.

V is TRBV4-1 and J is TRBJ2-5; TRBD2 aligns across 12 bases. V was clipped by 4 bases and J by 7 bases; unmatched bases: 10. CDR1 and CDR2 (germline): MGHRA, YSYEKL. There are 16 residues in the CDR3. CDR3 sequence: CASSLTPSGGAGTQYF. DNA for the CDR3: TGCGCCAGCAGCCTGACCCCTAGCGGGGGGGCCGGGACCCAGTACTTC.

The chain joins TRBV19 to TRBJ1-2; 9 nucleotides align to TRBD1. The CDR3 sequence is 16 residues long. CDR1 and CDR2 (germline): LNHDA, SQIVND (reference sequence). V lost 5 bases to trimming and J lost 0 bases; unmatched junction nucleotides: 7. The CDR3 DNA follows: TGTGCCAGTAGTCCTACTACAGGGGGCTCTAACTATGGCTACACCTTC. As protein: CASSPTTGGSNYGYTF.

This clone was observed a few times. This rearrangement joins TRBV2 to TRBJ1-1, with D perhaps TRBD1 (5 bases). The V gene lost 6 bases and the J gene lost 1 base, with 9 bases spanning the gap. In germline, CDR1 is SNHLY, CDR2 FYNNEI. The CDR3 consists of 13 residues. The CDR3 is CASRAQENTEAFF. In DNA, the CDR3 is TGTGCCAGCAGAGCACAGGAGAACACTGAAGCTTTCTTT.

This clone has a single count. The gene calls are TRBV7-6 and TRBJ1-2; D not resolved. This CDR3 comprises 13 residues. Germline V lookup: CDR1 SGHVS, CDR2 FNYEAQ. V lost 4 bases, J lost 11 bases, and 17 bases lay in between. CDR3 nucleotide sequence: TGTGCCAGCAGCTCGGGAGGACCGTCGGGGTACACCTTC. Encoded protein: CASSSGGPSGYTF.

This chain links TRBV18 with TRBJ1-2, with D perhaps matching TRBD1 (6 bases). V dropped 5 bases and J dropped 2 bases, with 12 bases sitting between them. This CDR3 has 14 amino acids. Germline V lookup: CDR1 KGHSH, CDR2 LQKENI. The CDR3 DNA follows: TGTGCCAGCTCATCCGCAGGGGCGAACTATGGCTACACCTTC. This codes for CASSSAGANYGYTF.

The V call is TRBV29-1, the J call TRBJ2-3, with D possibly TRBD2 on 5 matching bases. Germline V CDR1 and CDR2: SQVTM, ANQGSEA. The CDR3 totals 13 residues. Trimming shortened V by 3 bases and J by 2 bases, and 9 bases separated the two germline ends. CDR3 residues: CSVDRDFTDTQYF. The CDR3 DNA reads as TGCAGCGTTGATCGGGATTTCACAGATACGCAGTATTTT.

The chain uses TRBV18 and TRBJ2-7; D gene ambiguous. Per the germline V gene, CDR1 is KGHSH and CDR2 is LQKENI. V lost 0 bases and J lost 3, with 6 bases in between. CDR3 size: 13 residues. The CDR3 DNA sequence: TGTGCCAGCTCACCACCGGGCCTCTACGAGCAGTACTTC. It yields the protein CASSPPGLYEQYF.

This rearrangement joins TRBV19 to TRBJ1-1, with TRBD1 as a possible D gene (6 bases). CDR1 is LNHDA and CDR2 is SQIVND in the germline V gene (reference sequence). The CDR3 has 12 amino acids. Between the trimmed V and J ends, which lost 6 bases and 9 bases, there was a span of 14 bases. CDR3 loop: CASSLTGGQAFF. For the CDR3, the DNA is TGTGCCAGTAGCCTGACAGGAGGTCAAGCTTTCTTT.

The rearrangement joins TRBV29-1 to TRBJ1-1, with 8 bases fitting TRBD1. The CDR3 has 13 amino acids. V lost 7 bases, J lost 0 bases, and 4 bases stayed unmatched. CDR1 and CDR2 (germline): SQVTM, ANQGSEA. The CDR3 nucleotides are TGCAGCGGTTCCAGGGGGCTGAACACTGAAGCTTTCTTT. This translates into CSGSRGLNTEAFF. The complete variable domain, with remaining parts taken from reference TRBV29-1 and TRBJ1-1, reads SAVISQKPSRDICQRGTSLTIQCQVDSQVTMMFWYRQQPGQSLTLIATANQGSEATYESGFVIDKFPISRPNLTFSTLTVSNMSPEDSSIYLCSGSRGLNTEAFFGQGTRLTVV.